The 14 T cell receptor beta chains listed next were all sequenced from one sample in a study of identical twins. TCRdb re-derived calls from the 5' RACE reads in MiXCR, one entry per CDR3 protein. The data hold about 240,000 distinct CDR3 sequences, with under 12% observed a single time. The sequenced sample was memory T cells sorted from blood. These receptor sequences come from a man aged 50 to 60 in good health.

This clonotype is termed medium-sized. The chain carries TRBV7-2 and TRBJ2-5; D unresolved. This CDR3 is 11 amino acids long. Between the trimmed V and J ends, which lost 5 bases and 2 bases, there was a span of 3 bases. The V gene's germline CDR1 is SGHTA and CDR2 FQGNSA. The CDR3, as DNA: TGTGCCAGCAGCATACAAGAGACCCAGTACTTC. The encoded protein is CASSIQETQYF.

The sample holds many counts of this clonotype. J is TRBJ2-1 and V is TRBV29-1, with D tentatively TRBD1 (6 bases). Deletions cut 0 bases from V and 15 bases from J, with 15 bases between. The length of the CDR3 is 12 residues. CDR1 is SQVTM, CDR2 ANQGSEA, per germline. The CDR3 is CSVEDNRVGPFF. The CDR3 DNA is TGCAGCGTTGAAGATAACAGGGTGGGTCCGTTCTTC.

This clonotype was detected only a few times. This chain links TRBV11-2 with TRBJ1-4, with TRBD1 identical over 7 bases. Germline trimming cut 4 bases from V and 8 bases from J; bases unmatched to any gene: 10. The CDR3 has 15 amino acids. Germline-derived CDR1 and CDR2 are SGHAT and FQNNGV. DNA for the CDR3: TGTGCCAGCAGCTACCAGAGGGGGCGAGTCGAAAAACTGTTTTTT. Protein sequence: CASSYQRGRVEKLFF. The variable domain in full, completed from reference TRBV11-2 and TRBJ1-4, reads EAGVAQSPRYKIIEKRQSVAFWCNPISGHATLYWYQQILGQGPKLLIQFQNNGVVDDSQLPKDRFSAERLKGVDSTLKIQPAKLEDSAVYLCASSYQRGRVEKLFFGSGTQLSVL.

This clonotype was detected only a few times. V gene TRBV4-3 combines with J gene TRBJ1-2, with TRBD1 as a possible D gene (5 bases). This CDR3 has 14 residues. V shed 1 base and J shed 1 base, with 7 bases lying between them. Germline V gene data show CDR1 as LGHNA and CDR2 as YSLEER. The CDR3, as DNA: TGCGCCAGCAGCCAAGCAGGGAATAACTATGGCTACACCTTC. Translation gives CASSQAGNNYGYTF.

At least ten counts were recorded for this clonotype. V is TRBV4-2 and J is TRBJ1-2; 10 bases map to TRBD1. The V and J ends lost 3 bases and 13 bases, in that order; junction bases with no gene match: 17. Germline CDR1 and CDR2: LGHNA and YNFKEQ. The CDR3 has 16 residues. The CDR3 here is CASSHGDPGQGLVCTF. CDR3 coding DNA: TGTGCCAGCAGCCACGGTGACCCGGGACAGGGGTTAGTGTGCACCTTC.

This clonotype was picked up a small number of times. The V call is TRBV6-2 or TRBV6-3, the J call TRBJ2-7; 7 bases line up with TRBD2. V lost 0 bases, J lost 4 bases, and 12 bases stayed unmatched. The CDR3 contains 17 residues. Germline-derived CDR1 and CDR2 are MNHEY and SVGEGT. The CDR3 loop reads CASSYSRSAGRGYEQYF. DNA of the CDR3: TGTGCCAGCAGTTACTCGCGCTCGGCGGGGCGGGGGTACGAGCAGTACTTC.

V usage is TRBV6-2 or TRBV6-3 and J usage is TRBJ2-1, with 11 positions matching TRBD2. The CDR3 is made up of 15 amino acids. V lost 6 bases and J lost 2; bases outside the gene matches: 3. Germline V gene sequence: CDR1 MNHEY, CDR2 SVGEGT. The CDR3 DNA is TGTGCCAGCAGACTAGCGGGGGTGGCCTACAATGAGCAGTTCTTC. The encoded protein is CASRLAGVAYNEQFF.

There are a few counts of this clonotype. The V call is TRBV29-1, the J call TRBJ2-7; TRBD2 matches 7 bases. The germline CDR1 and CDR2 sequences are SQVTM and ANQGSEA. Trimming took 3 bases from V and 0 from J; bases not matched to a gene: 2. This CDR3 comprises 13 residues. In DNA form, the CDR3 reads TGCAGCGTTGAGGCTAGCGGCTCCTACGAGCAGTACTTC. Protein: CSVEASGSYEQYF.

This clonotype was recorded at least ten times. The chain carries TRBV28 and TRBJ1-2; TRBD1 aligns across 7 bases. V lost 2 bases to trimming and J lost 3 bases; unmatched junction nucleotides: 3. The germline V gene encodes CDR1 MDHEN and CDR2 SYDVKM. The CDR3 runs to 14 residues. CDR3 loop: CASSLTQGHYGYTF. DNA for the CDR3: TGTGCCAGCAGTTTAACACAGGGGCACTATGGCTACACCTTC.

This clonotype was recorded many times. This rearrangement joins TRBV27 to TRBJ1-1; tentatively, D is TRBD1 (6 bases). The CDR3 is 15 amino acids. Trimming removed 6 bases at V and 1 base at J, with 15 bases between. In germline, CDR1 is MNHEY, CDR2 SMNVEV (reference sequence). Written as DNA, the CDR3 is TGTGCCAGCAGGATTATATCGACAGGGAACACTGAAGCTTTCTTT. It encodes CASRIISTGNTEAFF.

Regarding this clonotype: One junction end disagrees with the germline gene, perhaps due to a read error. The chain is built from TRBV29-1 and TRBJ1-1; no definite D call. The CDR3 is 10 amino acids. Per germline, CDR1 SQVTM and CDR2 ANQGSEA. The CDR3 sequence: CSVVLGEASF. The CDR3 region has the DNA TGCAGCGTTGTTTTGGGTGAAGCTTCCTTT. Supplemented by reference TRBV29-1 and TRBJ1-1, the full variable domain reads SAVISQKPSRDICQRGTSLTIQCQVDSQVTMMFWYRQQPGQSLTLIATANQGSEATYESGFVIDKFPISRPNLTFSTLTVSNMSPEDSSIYLCSVVLGEASFGQGTRLTVV.

This clonotype was seen ten or more times. The gene calls are TRBV12-3 or TRBV12-4 and TRBJ1-1; D gene ambiguous. V shed 3 bases and J shed 1 base, with 12 bases lying between them. The CDR3 runs to 15 residues. In DNA, the CDR3 is TGTGCCAGCAGTTTCACCCCTAGGAAGAACACTGAAGCTTTCTTT. This encodes CASSFTPRKNTEAFF.

The chain has TRBV28 and TRBJ2-1, with D tentatively TRBD2 (7 bases). V lost 2 bases to trimming and J lost 12 bases, with 17 bases between them. The CDR3 spans 14 residues. Germline loops: CDR1 MDHEN, CDR2 SYDVKM. This CDR3 reads CASSLRGGAVGQFF. The CDR3 DNA reads as TGTGCCAGCAGTTTACGAGGGGGGGCGGTGGGGCAGTTCTTC.

V is TRBV11-2 and J is TRBJ1-2; D call uncertain. Trimming took 5 bases from V and 4 from J, leaving 20 bases between them. There are 16 residues in the CDR3. The germline CDR1 and CDR2 sequences are SGHAT and FQNNGV. CDR3 sequence (DNA): TGTGCCAGCAGCCAATCTCTAGGTGGTGCAGGCTATGGCTACACCTTC. Protein sequence: CASSQSLGGAGYGYTF.